The present T cell receptor (beta chain) was sequenced within a study of T cells in Graves' hyperthyroidism and ophthalmopathy. Study-level results: Patients with ophthalmopathy were separated from those with stable hyperthyroidism by a 13 V-J model.

RNA transcripts served as the template for amplifying TCR beta CDR3 regions. When the TCR CDR3 underwent first-round RT-PCR, the HTBI primer set was used. In TCRdb, the multiplex PCR reads were re-called with MiXCR into one record per CDR3 protein. This sample has about 400,000 distinct CDR3 sequences, with around an eighth found just once. This clonotype was counted ten times or more. The antigen remains undetermined. This receptor was identified in a man in his forties or fifties with Graves' ophthalmopathy. The sequenced material came from blood.

Here the CDR3 reads CASSQEWGASQPQHF. The CDR3, as DNA: TGCGCCAGCAGCCAAGAGTGGGGGGCGAGTCAGCCCCAGCATTTT. The chain recombines TRBV4-1 with TRBJ1-5; a weak D match, TRBD1 (6 bases). The CDR3 runs 15 residues. Germline CDR1 MGHRA, CDR2 YSYEKL. Trimming cost V 0 bases and J 6 bases, with 12 bases left between them.